Below, one TCR beta chain is given with its context. Its antigen is unidentified. From germline, CDR1 is DFQATT and CDR2 SNEGSKA (reference sequence). The CDR3 spans 14 residues. The trim removed 5 bases at V and 6 bases at J, leaving 6 bases unmatched. The data belong to a study of identical twins. Study outcomes and limitations: Insertions were fewer in abundant cord blood beta clonotypes, whereas memory repertoires showed none of this pattern.

Template switching created a universal primer site, and the cDNA included unique molecular identifiers. MiXCR, applied by TCRdb to the 5' RACE reads, yields one record per CDR3 protein. The sample lists some 460,000 distinct CDR3 sequences; over 12% were seen once. Separately, the same data were catalogued under a study of yellow fever vaccine responses in identical twins.

The receptor's source is a woman between 18 and 30 years old in good health. The sequencing sample was made of CD4+ T cells sorted from blood. The chain is built from TRBV20-1 and TRBJ2-1; 11 bases fit TRBD2. Here the CDR3 DNA reads TGCAGTGCTCTAGCGGGAGGATTAGGCAATGAGCAGTTCTTC. Its translation: CSALAGGLGNEQFF.